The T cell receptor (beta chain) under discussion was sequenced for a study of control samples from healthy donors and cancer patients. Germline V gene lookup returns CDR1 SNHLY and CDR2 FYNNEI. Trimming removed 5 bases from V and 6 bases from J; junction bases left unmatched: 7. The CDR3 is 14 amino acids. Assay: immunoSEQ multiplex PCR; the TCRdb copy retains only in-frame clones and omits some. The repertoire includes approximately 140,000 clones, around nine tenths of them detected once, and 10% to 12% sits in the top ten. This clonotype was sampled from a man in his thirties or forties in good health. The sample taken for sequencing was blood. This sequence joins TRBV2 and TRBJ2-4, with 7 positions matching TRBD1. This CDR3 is CASSRGQSGNIQYF. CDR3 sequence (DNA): TGTGCCAGCAGTAGGGGACAGAGTGGAAACATTCAGTACTTC.